These 5 T cell receptor beta chains were all obtained from the same sample, sequenced in a study of T-cell reconstitution after alpha-beta-depleted transplantation in children. Unique molecular identifiers tagged the TCRbeta library. MiXCR, run by TCRdb on the PCR reads, gives a single entry per CDR3 protein. The data contain fewer than 550,000 distinct CDR3 sequences, roughly an eighth of them singletons. Source: PBMCs, mostly from graft donor cells, taken 180 days after TCRalphabeta/CD19-depleted stem cell transplant. Every receptor here comes from a female patient aged 2-9 years who had a stem cell transplant for aplastic anemia, so the T cells may come from the graft donor.

Only a few counts were recorded for this clonotype. The chain joins TRBV4-3 to TRBJ2-7; no clear D. V lost 0 bases, J lost 3 bases, and 9 bases lay in between. This CDR3 has 14 residues. CDR1 and CDR2 (germline): LGHNA, YSLEER. This CDR3 reads CASSQDMYFYEQYF. CDR3 DNA sequence: TGCGCCAGCAGCCAAGATATGTACTTCTACGAGCAGTACTTC.

This clonotype was detected many times. This sequence joins TRBV29-1 and TRBJ2-2; 10 nucleotides match TRBD1. Germline CDR1 is SQVTM and CDR2 is ANQGSEA. Trimming took 5 bases from V and 7 from J; bases not matched to a gene: 7. There are 14 residues in the CDR3. The CDR3 nucleotides read TGCAGCGTTACAGACAGGGGGCAAAGCGGGGAGCTGTTTTTT. Translating it yields CSVTDRGQSGELFF.

This clonotype was counted a few times. The CDR3 nucleotides read TGCGCCTCCAAGAGGGACTTCAACACCGGGGAGCTGTTTTTT. Its protein is CASKRDFNTGELFF. The chain recombines TRBV4-3 with TRBJ2-2; D is perhaps TRBD2 (6 bases). The CDR3 totals 14 residues. Germline values: CDR1 LGHNA, CDR2 YSLEER. With 11 bases removed from V and 2 bases from J, the gap between germline ends came to 15 bases.

The rearrangement links TRBV6-2 or TRBV6-3 to TRBJ2-1; D unclear. CDR1 and CDR2 (germline): MNHEY, SVGEGT. The V and J ends lost 2 bases and 5 bases respectively, with 10 bases between them. The CDR3 has 14 amino acids. The CDR3 is CASSYPTHNNEQFF. DNA for the CDR3: TGTGCCAGCAGTTACCCCACCCATAACAATGAGCAGTTCTTC.

This clonotype turned up a few times. This chain links TRBV14 with TRBJ2-1; 8 nucleotides align to TRBD2. V dropped 1 base and J dropped 4; count of bases not matched to a gene: 6. The V gene's germline CDR1 is SGHDN and CDR2 FVKESK. This CDR3 spans 16 amino acids. In DNA, the CDR3 is TGTGCCAGCAGCCAAGTTTATAGCGGGATATACAATGAGCAGTTCTTC. Translated, it gives CASSQVYSGIYNEQFF.